Listed below are T cell receptor beta chains from one sample, sequenced in a study of T cell changes during pregnancy in multiple sclerosis. The table came from immunoSEQ multiplex PCR; TCRdb's copy has only in-frame clones and leaves some out. Of 60,000 to 70,000 clones in the sample, approximately 89% are singletons; the top ten hold 1.4%. The sequencing here drew on peripheral blood, taken in the second trimester of pregnancy. These receptors all come from a female donor with multiple sclerosis, enrolled in a pregnancy study. The CDR3 runs from the conserved cysteine through the conserved F or W. Fields, in order: J gene, D gene, clone size, V gene, CDR3 protein, CDR3 DNA. D genes are given only for firm matches. Only part of the rows carry a size: once, few, many, or a class if the clone is expanded.

j_call: TRBJ2-5; d_call: -; clone_size: once; v_call: TRBV11-2; cdr3_aa: CASSSVVGGETQYF; cdr3_nt: TGTGCCAGCAGCTCCGTCGTGGGCGGGGAGACCCAGTACTTC
j_call: TRBJ1-2; d_call: -; clone_size: -; v_call: TRBV30; cdr3_aa: CAWNSHGYTF; cdr3_nt: TGTGCCTGGAACAGTCATGGCTACACCTTC
j_call: TRBJ2-1; d_call: -; clone_size: -; v_call: TRBV4-1; cdr3_aa: CASSQDLEQFF; cdr3_nt: TGCGCCAGCAGCCAAGATCTCGAGCAGTTCTTC
j_call: TRBJ2-7; d_call: TRBD1; clone_size: -; v_call: TRBV27; cdr3_aa: CASSSGGPVNEQYF; cdr3_nt: TGTGCCAGCAGTTCAGGGGGCCCGGTAAACGAGCAGTACTTC
j_call: TRBJ1-1; d_call: -; clone_size: -; v_call: TRBV5-1; cdr3_aa: CASSLVPGGGTEAFF; cdr3_nt: TGCGCCAGCAGCTTGGTTCCGGGGGGAGGCACTGAAGCTTTCTTT
j_call: TRBJ2-4; d_call: -; clone_size: -; v_call: TRBV7-9; cdr3_aa: CASGMDSNIQYF; cdr3_nt: TGTGCCAGCGGCATGGACTCAAACATTCAGTACTTC
j_call: TRBJ2-5; d_call: TRBD1; clone_size: -; v_call: TRBV5-1; cdr3_aa: CASSLAQGAWGATSETQYF; cdr3_nt: TGCGCCAGCAGCTTGGCGCAGGGGGCGTGGGGGGCCACCAGCGAGACCCAGTACTTC
j_call: TRBJ2-1; d_call: -; clone_size: -; v_call: TRBV2; cdr3_aa: CASSEDPAYNEQFF; cdr3_nt: TGTGCCAGCAGTGAAGATCCAGCCTACAATGAGCAGTTCTTC
j_call: TRBJ2-1; d_call: TRBD2; clone_size: -; v_call: TRBV4-3; cdr3_aa: CASSQDGTSDNEQFF; cdr3_nt: TGCGCCAGCAGCCAAGATGGGACTAGCGATAATGAGCAGTTCTTC
j_call: TRBJ2-5; d_call: TRBD2; clone_size: -; v_call: TRBV5-1; cdr3_aa: CASRPGLAGKETQYF; cdr3_nt: TGCGCCAGCAGGCCGGGACTAGCGGGGAAAGAGACCCAGTACTTC
j_call: TRBJ1-1; d_call: -; clone_size: -; v_call: TRBV4-3; cdr3_aa: CASSQVVSNTEAFF; cdr3_nt: TGCGCCAGCAGCCAAGTAGTGTCGAACACTGAAGCTTTCTTT
j_call: TRBJ2-2; d_call: -; clone_size: -; v_call: TRBV30; cdr3_aa: CAWRREAGELFF; cdr3_nt: TGTGCCTGGAGGAGGGAGGCCGGGGAGCTGTTTTTT
j_call: TRBJ1-2; d_call: -; clone_size: once; v_call: TRBV5-1; cdr3_aa: CASSPGTRLTYGYTF; cdr3_nt: TGCGCCAGCAGCCCTGGGACACGGCTGACCTATGGCTACACCTTC
j_call: TRBJ2-1; d_call: -; clone_size: -; v_call: TRBV27; cdr3_aa: CASSLMRESYNEQFF; cdr3_nt: TGTGCCAGCAGTTTGATGCGGGAATCCTACAATGAGCAGTTCTTC
j_call: TRBJ1-1; d_call: -; clone_size: -; v_call: TRBV2; cdr3_aa: CASSFMGANTEAFF; cdr3_nt: TGTGCCAGTTCTTTCATGGGGGCGAACACTGAAGCTTTCTTT
j_call: TRBJ2-7; d_call: TRBD2; clone_size: -; v_call: TRBV6-5; cdr3_aa: CASSYSGGGSYEQYF; cdr3_nt: TGTGCCAGCAGTTACTCCGGCGGGGGCTCCTACGAGCAGTACTTC
j_call: TRBJ1-2; d_call: -; clone_size: -; v_call: TRBV7-9; cdr3_aa: CASSLAQGPYGYTF; cdr3_nt: TGTGCCAGCAGCTTAGCTCAGGGGCCCTATGGCTACACCTTC
j_call: TRBJ1-4; d_call: -; clone_size: -; v_call: TRBV30; cdr3_aa: CAWEDSFNEKLFF; cdr3_nt: TGTGCCTGGGAGGACAGCTTTAATGAAAAACTGTTTTTT
j_call: TRBJ2-1; d_call: TRBD2; clone_size: -; v_call: TRBV14; cdr3_aa: CASSHPEGGLAGGYEQFF; cdr3_nt: TGTGCCAGCAGCCATCCCGAAGGGGGACTAGCGGGAGGCTATGAGCAGTTCTTC
j_call: TRBJ2-7; d_call: -; clone_size: -; v_call: TRBV30; cdr3_aa: CAWSVGGSSYEQYF; cdr3_nt: TGTGCCTGGAGTGTAGGCGGTAGCTCCTACGAGCAGTACTTC
j_call: TRBJ2-1; d_call: TRBD2; clone_size: -; v_call: TRBV7-3; cdr3_aa: CASSLGTSDPPGYNEQFF; cdr3_nt: TGTGCCAGCAGCTTAGGGACTAGCGACCCCCCCGGCTACAATGAGCAGTTCTTC
j_call: TRBJ1-4; d_call: TRBD1; clone_size: -; v_call: TRBV5-5; cdr3_aa: CASSARDRVTTNEKLFF; cdr3_nt: TGTGCCAGCAGCGCCCGGGACAGAGTAACAACTAATGAAAAACTGTTTTTT
j_call: TRBJ1-3; d_call: -; clone_size: -; v_call: TRBV19; cdr3_aa: CASIGVIRGGNTIYF; cdr3_nt: TGTGCCAGTATTGGGGTGATACGTGGCGGGAACACCATATATTTT
j_call: TRBJ1-2; d_call: -; clone_size: -; v_call: TRBV27; cdr3_aa: CASSLYRYGYTF; cdr3_nt: TGTGCCAGCAGTTTATATAGATATGGCTACACCTTC
j_call: TRBJ2-6; d_call: -; clone_size: once; v_call: TRBV7-9; cdr3_aa: CASSLGEAGSGANVLTF; cdr3_nt: TGTGCCAGCAGCTTAGGAGAGGCGGGATCTGGGGCCAACGTCCTGACTTTC
j_call: TRBJ1-2; d_call: -; clone_size: -; v_call: TRBV6-6; cdr3_aa: CASSQGQLNYGYTF; cdr3_nt: TGTGCCAGCAGCCAAGGACAGCTTAACTATGGCTACACCTTC
j_call: TRBJ1-1; d_call: TRBD1; clone_size: -; v_call: TRBV30; cdr3_aa: CAWSVQGVNAFF; cdr3_nt: TGTGCCTGGAGTGTACAGGGGGTAAACGCTTTCTTT
j_call: TRBJ2-5; d_call: TRBD2; clone_size: -; v_call: TRBV13; cdr3_aa: CASTQFRLAGREVETQYF; cdr3_nt: TGTGCCAGCACCCAATTCAGACTAGCGGGGAGAGAGGTAGAGACCCAGTACTTC
j_call: TRBJ1-1; d_call: -; clone_size: -; v_call: TRBV30; cdr3_aa: CAWSADKSLNTEAFF; cdr3_nt: TGTGCCTGGAGTGCAGACAAGTCGCTGAACACTGAAGCTTTCTTT
j_call: TRBJ1-1; d_call: -; clone_size: -; v_call: TRBV18; cdr3_aa: CASSPSGTEAFF; cdr3_nt: TGTGCCAGCTCACCCAGCGGCACTGAAGCTTTCTTT
j_call: TRBJ2-1; d_call: TRBD1; clone_size: -; v_call: TRBV7-6; cdr3_aa: CASSFIGQGANEQFF; cdr3_nt: TGTGCCAGCAGCTTTATTGGACAGGGGGCAAATGAGCAGTTCTTC
j_call: TRBJ2-2; d_call: -; clone_size: few; v_call: TRBV7-2; cdr3_aa: CASSSGFGELFF; cdr3_nt: TGTGCCAGCAGCTCGGGTTTCGGGGAGCTGTTTTTT
j_call: TRBJ2-1; d_call: TRBD1; clone_size: -; v_call: TRBV7-9; cdr3_aa: CASSSSGTVNEQFF; cdr3_nt: TGTGCCAGCAGCTCCTCCGGGACAGTCAATGAGCAGTTCTTC
j_call: TRBJ1-1; d_call: -; clone_size: -; v_call: TRBV5-5; cdr3_aa: CASADRNTEAFF; cdr3_nt: TGTGCCAGCGCGGACAGGAACACTGAAGCTTTCTTT
j_call: TRBJ1-6; d_call: TRBD1; clone_size: -; v_call: TRBV7-2; cdr3_aa: CASSRDRDRRNSPLHF; cdr3_nt: TGTGCCAGCAGCCGGGACCGGGACAGGAGAAATTCACCCCTCCACTTT
j_call: TRBJ2-7; d_call: TRBD2; clone_size: -; v_call: TRBV13; cdr3_aa: CASSSRAGDTYEQYF; cdr3_nt: TGTGCCAGCAGCTCAAGGGCGGGGGATACCTACGAGCAGTACTTC
j_call: TRBJ1-5; d_call: TRBD1; clone_size: -; v_call: TRBV19; cdr3_aa: CASRGQVNQPQHF; cdr3_nt: TGTGCCAGTAGGGGACAGGTCAATCAGCCCCAGCATTTT
j_call: TRBJ2-5; d_call: -; clone_size: -; v_call: TRBV10-3; cdr3_aa: CAISEVTGRETQYF; cdr3_nt: TGTGCCATCAGTGAGGTGACGGGGAGAGAGACCCAGTACTTC
j_call: TRBJ1-1; d_call: -; clone_size: -; v_call: TRBV7-9; cdr3_aa: CASSAPNGDLNTEAFF; cdr3_nt: TGTGCCAGCAGCGCCCCGAATGGGGACTTGAACACTGAAGCTTTCTTT
j_call: TRBJ2-3; d_call: -; clone_size: -; v_call: TRBV9; cdr3_aa: CASSLVGAPTDTQYF; cdr3_nt: TGTGCCAGCAGCTTGGTGGGGGCCCCCACAGATACGCAGTATTTT
j_call: TRBJ2-7; d_call: TRBD2; clone_size: -; v_call: TRBV9; cdr3_aa: CASSPRTSNSYEQYF; cdr3_nt: TGTGCCAGCAGCCCCCGGACTAGCAACTCCTACGAGCAGTACTTC
j_call: TRBJ1-2; d_call: -; clone_size: -; v_call: TRBV11-2; cdr3_aa: CASSRIGHPTNYGYTF; cdr3_nt: TGTGCCAGCAGCCGTATCGGACATCCTACTAACTATGGCTACACCTTC
j_call: TRBJ2-7; d_call: TRBD1; clone_size: -; v_call: TRBV19; cdr3_aa: CASSMMGQGVRTYEQYF; cdr3_nt: TGTGCCAGTAGTATGATGGGACAGGGGGTTCGCACCTACGAGCAGTACTTC
j_call: TRBJ2-7; d_call: -; clone_size: -; v_call: TRBV21-1; cdr3_aa: CASSKGEKQGIYEQYF; cdr3_nt: TGTGCCAGCAGCAAAGGGGAGAAACAGGGGATCTACGAGCAGTACTTC
j_call: TRBJ1-3; d_call: -; clone_size: once; v_call: TRBV19; cdr3_aa: CATKRGRSSGNTIYF; cdr3_nt: TGTGCCACAAAGAGAGGTCGGTCCTCTGGAAACACCATATATTTT
j_call: TRBJ2-5; d_call: -; clone_size: -; v_call: TRBV10-3; cdr3_aa: CAISLDSQQETQYF; cdr3_nt: TGTGCCATCTCCCTGGACAGTCAGCAAGAGACCCAGTACTTC
j_call: TRBJ2-3; d_call: -; clone_size: -; v_call: TRBV18; cdr3_aa: CASSPTRGYTQYF; cdr3_nt: TGTGCCAGCTCGCCCACCCGGGGGTATACGCAGTATTTT
j_call: TRBJ2-5; d_call: -; clone_size: -; v_call: TRBV11-2; cdr3_aa: CASSGGFQETQYF; cdr3_nt: TGTGCCAGCAGCGGGGGGTTCCAAGAGACCCAGTACTTC
j_call: TRBJ1-1; d_call: -; clone_size: -; v_call: TRBV29-1; cdr3_aa: CSVVSGNTEAFF; cdr3_nt: TGCAGCGTTGTATCGGGGAACACTGAAGCTTTCTTT
j_call: TRBJ1-6; d_call: TRBD1; clone_size: -; v_call: TRBV7-9; cdr3_aa: CASSLGGTGPNSPLHF; cdr3_nt: TGTGCCAGCAGCTTAGGGGGGACAGGACCAAATTCACCCCTCCACTTT
j_call: TRBJ2-3; d_call: TRBD1; clone_size: -; v_call: TRBV7-9; cdr3_aa: CASSIPQRQGKGTDTQYF; cdr3_nt: TGTGCCAGCAGCATCCCCCAGAGACAGGGTAAGGGCACAGATACGCAGTATTTT
j_call: TRBJ2-1; d_call: TRBD1; clone_size: -; v_call: TRBV27; cdr3_aa: CASSSGQGYNEQFF; cdr3_nt: TGTGCCAGCAGTTCGGGACAGGGCTACAATGAGCAGTTCTTC
j_call: TRBJ1-3; d_call: -; clone_size: -; v_call: TRBV7-2; cdr3_aa: CASSTIEWAHEVSGNTIYF; cdr3_nt: TGTGCCAGCAGCACCATCGAATGGGCCCACGAAGTCTCTGGAAACACCATATATTTT
j_call: TRBJ2-7; d_call: -; clone_size: -; v_call: TRBV6-5; cdr3_aa: CASSYSRGIHEQYF; cdr3_nt: TGTGCCAGCAGTTACTCTCGCGGTATCCACGAGCAGTACTTC
j_call: TRBJ2-1; d_call: TRBD1; clone_size: -; v_call: TRBV6-4; cdr3_aa: CASSEQGASEQFF; cdr3_nt: TGTGCCAGCAGTGAACAGGGGGCGAGTGAGCAGTTCTTC